This paragraph covers one T cell receptor (beta chain) sequence. Antigen unknown. This specimen belongs to a study of blood T cells in healthy people across ages. The ends were cut back, 7 bases at V and 1 base at J, with 10 bases in the middle. Germline lookup yields CDR1 SGHRS and CDR2 YFSETQ. CDR3 size: 13 residues. Whole-study results and caveats: Diversity of TCR beta per million T cells declined in a roughly linear way with age.

PCR was performed a second time for roughly 7 to 11 cycles using a sample-barcoded 5' primer and a J-beta primer mix. MiXCR, applied by TCRdb to the 5' RACE reads, yields one record per CDR3 protein. The sample comprises 1.4 million or so distinct CDR3 sequences, approximately 39% of which are singletons, and approximately 4% rests with the top ten. Caucasian, healthy and from Russia, the donors were aged between about 6 and 90. The chain joins TRBV5-1 to TRBJ2-3, with a tentative D call TRBD2 (5 bases). This receptor was obtained from a woman under 30 in good health. The sample taken for sequencing was blood. DNA for the CDR3: TGCGCCAGCGGGGAGCCTGGCACAGATACGCAGTATTTT. Translated, it gives CASGEPGTDTQYF.